One and the same sample provided the 17 T cell receptor beta chains below, sequenced in a study of control samples from healthy donors and cancer patients. TCRdb keeps only in-frame clones here, not all; method: immunoSEQ multiplex PCR. The sample lists around 100,000 clones; 90% were seen once. Sequencing used blood. Receptors originate from a woman aged 18-29 years in good health.

The chain carries TRBV5-1 and TRBJ1-1; D not resolved. V was cut by 4 bases and J by 0 bases, with 7 bases left in between. The CDR3 has 13 residues. Germline loops: CDR1 SGHRS, CDR2 YFSETQ. Written as DNA, the CDR3 is TGCGCCAGCAGCCGGGAGCTGAACACTGAAGCTTTCTTT. Amino acid sequence: CASSRELNTEAFF.

J is TRBJ2-3 and V is TRBV28, with D maybe TRBD1 (6 bases). CDR1 and CDR2 (germline): MDHEN, SYDVKM. The CDR3 sequence is 13 residues long. The V end lost 3 bases, the J end lost 3 bases, and 7 bases lay between the germline ends. The CDR3: CASSLGATDTQYF. The CDR3, as DNA: TGTGCCAGCAGTTTGGGGGCAACAGATACGCAGTATTTT. Together with reference TRBV28 and TRBJ2-3, the CDR3 gives the full variable domain: DVKVTQSSRYLVKRTGEKVFLECVQDMDHENMFWYRQDPGLGLRLIYFSYDVKMKEKGDIPEGYSVSREKKERFSLILESASTNQTSMYLCASSLGATDTQYFGPGTRLTVL.

The chain combines TRBV6-4 with TRBJ2-3; unclear D gene. The germline V gene has CDR1 MRHNA and CDR2 SNTAGT. Trimming removed 6 bases at V and 2 bases at J, with 15 bases between. This CDR3 has 15 residues. The CDR3: CASSLKQKNTDTQYF. The DNA of the CDR3 is TGTGCCAGCAGCCTCAAGCAGAAAAACACAGATACGCAGTATTTT.

The rearrangement joins TRBV20-1 to TRBJ1-1; 8 bases are shared with TRBD1. The V segment lost 3 bases and the J segment 4 bases; nucleotides outside the gene matches: 7. This CDR3 is 14 amino acids long. Per germline, CDR1 DFQATT and CDR2 SNEGSKA (reference sequence). The DNA of the CDR3 is TGCAGTGCTAGTTTGACAGGGGCCGGCACTGAAGCTTTCTTT. Translation gives CSASLTGAGTEAFF.

The V call is TRBV12-3 or TRBV12-4, the J call TRBJ1-2; 7 nucleotides match TRBD1. The V gene end was trimmed by 3 bases and the J gene end by 7 bases; junction bases not matched to a gene: 5. The CDR3 has 13 amino acids. The chain's CDR3 is CASSFGQARGYTF. CDR3 nucleotides: TGTGCCAGCAGTTTTGGACAGGCCCGTGGCTACACCTTC.

The rearrangement links TRBV11-2 to TRBJ1-4; tentative D call: TRBD1 (6 bases). Germline loops: CDR1 SGHAT, CDR2 FQNNGV. V was pared by 2 bases and J by 6 bases, with 19 bases between. The CDR3 spans 17 residues. The CDR3 nucleotides read TGTGCCAGCAGCTTAATCCGGGCAGGGGTCCTTCATGAAAAACTGTTTTTT. Translating it yields CASSLIRAGVLHEKLFF.

This chain connects TRBV3-1 (or the pseudogene TRBV3-2) to TRBJ2-1; 11 nucleotides match TRBD2. Unmatched junction bases numbered 1, after V lost 0 bases and J lost 6 bases. The CDR3 length is 15 residues. Germline CDR1 reads LGHDT; CDR2 reads YNNKEL (reference sequence). CDR3 coding DNA: TGTGCCAGCAGCCAAGATGGACTAGCGGGCAATGAGCAGTTCTTC. It is translated as CASSQDGLAGNEQFF.

Concerning this clone itself: Within the sample, other DNA sequences also encode this same CDR3. J is TRBJ2-3 and V is TRBV7-8; TRBD2 might be the D (6 bases). Germline values: CDR1 SGHVS, CDR2 FQNEAQ. The CDR3 is 14 residues long. Trimming pared 3 bases from V and 1 base from J, leaving 8 bases between. The CDR3 nucleotides are TGTGCCAGCAGCTTGGGACTGGGCACAGATACGCAGTATTTT. Translation gives CASSLGLGTDTQYF.

The chain employs TRBV5-6 and TRBJ2-3; unclear D gene. The CDR3 loop spans 17 amino acids. V was shortened by 3 bases and J by 0 bases, with 17 bases between the two germline ends. Germline CDR1 and CDR2: SGHDT and YYEEEE. The CDR3 nucleotides read TGTGCCAGCAGCTCACAACTCCCGGTTTCTAGCACAGATACGCAGTATTTT. It encodes CASSSQLPVSSTDTQYF. Supplemented by reference TRBV5-6 and TRBJ2-3, the full variable domain reads DAGVTQSPTHLIKTRGQQVTLRCSPKSGHDTVSWYQQALGQGPQFIFQYYEEEERQRGNFPDRFSGHQFPNYSSELNVNALLLGDSALYLCASSSQLPVSSTDTQYFGPGTRLTVL.

This chain links TRBV11-2 with TRBJ1-1; D may be TRBD1 (5 bases). Germline V gene sequence: CDR1 SGHAT, CDR2 FQNNGV. The V end lost 4 bases, the J end lost 0 bases, and 12 bases lay between the germline ends. This CDR3 contains 15 residues. The CDR3 is CASSSQGEMNTEAFF. CDR3 DNA sequence: TGTGCCAGCAGCTCCCAGGGCGAAATGAACACTGAAGCTTTCTTT.

This rearrangement joins TRBV9 to TRBJ1-1; TRBD1 matches 10 bases. Looked up from germline, CDR1 is SGDLS and CDR2 is YYNGEE. CDR3 length: 18 amino acids. V shed 0 bases, J shed 3 bases, and the junction held 11 bases outside the gene matches. CDR3 sequence: CASSVVGGTGDGHTEAFF. CDR3 sequence (DNA): TGTGCCAGCAGCGTAGTAGGAGGGACAGGGGACGGGCACACTGAAGCTTTCTTT.

The chain has TRBV4-2 and TRBJ2-7; D gene ambiguous. The CDR3 covers 14 residues. The V gene's germline CDR1 is LGHNA and CDR2 YNFKEQ. The V gene lost 0 bases and the J gene lost 7 bases, with 13 bases spanning the gap. CDR3 DNA sequence: TGTGCCAGCAGCCAAGATCTTGTCGGAAGGGAGCAGTACTTC. Its translation: CASSQDLVGREQYF.

In DNA, the CDR3 is TGCGCCAGCAGCTCGTCGACAGGGGACGCCTATGGCTACACCTTC. Its translation is CASSSSTGDAYGYTF. The genes are TRBV5-1 and TRBJ1-2, with 8 bases aligning to TRBD1. Germline V gene data show CDR1 as SGHRS and CDR2 as YFSETQ. The CDR3 is made up of 15 amino acids. V shed 3 bases and J 4 bases; nucleotides not matched to a gene: 8.

The V call is TRBV3-1 (or the pseudogene TRBV3-2), the J call TRBJ1-6, with a possible D match to TRBD1 (6 bases). Trimming left V 0 bases short and J 14 bases short, with 17 bases between. This CDR3 has 15 residues. Germline lookup yields CDR1 LGHDT and CDR2 YNNKEL (reference sequence). For the CDR3, the DNA is TGTGCCAGCAGCCAAGATCGAGGGGGAAGATGGTCCCTCCACTTT. This translates into CASSQDRGGRWSLHF.

This clone was detected many times. This rearrangement joins TRBV28 to TRBJ1-2; no reliable D call. The V gene lost 4 bases and the J gene lost 6 bases, with 18 bases spanning the gap. The CDR3 consists of 15 residues. Per the germline V gene, CDR1 is MDHEN and CDR2 is SYDVKM. The CDR3 loop is CASSYVPRDAHGYTF. The CDR3 region has the DNA TGTGCCAGCAGTTACGTCCCGAGGGATGCTCATGGCTACACCTTC.

The chain carries TRBV23-1 and TRBJ1-2, with D perhaps TRBD1 (5 bases). TRBV23-1 is an ORF, and what it does is uncertain. The CDR3 sequence is 15 residues long. V was clipped by 4 bases and J by 8 bases, with 20 bases between them. CDR3: CASSPSGAGRGGYTF. The CDR3, as DNA: TGCGCCAGCAGTCCTTCGGGAGCGGGACGAGGCGGCTACACCTTC.

The chain uses TRBV15 and TRBJ2-7; TRBD1 aligns across 8 bases. The CDR3 has 16 amino acids. V lost 0 bases and J lost 1; bases outside the gene matches: 5. CDR1 LNHNV and CDR2 YYDKDF come from the germline V gene (reference sequence). The CDR3 sequence: CATSRDLDRASYEQYF. Here the CDR3 DNA reads TGTGCCACCAGCAGAGATCTGGACAGGGCATCCTACGAGCAGTACTTC.